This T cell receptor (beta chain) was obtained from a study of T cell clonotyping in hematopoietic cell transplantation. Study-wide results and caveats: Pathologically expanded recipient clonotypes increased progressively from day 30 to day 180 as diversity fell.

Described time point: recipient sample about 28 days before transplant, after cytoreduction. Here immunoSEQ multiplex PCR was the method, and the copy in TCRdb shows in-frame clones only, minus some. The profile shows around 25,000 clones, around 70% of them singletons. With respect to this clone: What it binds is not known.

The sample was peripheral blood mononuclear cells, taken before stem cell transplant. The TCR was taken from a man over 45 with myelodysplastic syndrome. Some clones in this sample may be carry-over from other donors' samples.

The CDR3 DNA sequence: TGTGCCAGCTCACCCGGAGGTGGGGAGACCCAGTACTTC. Residues: CASSPGGGETQYF. The chain combines TRBV18 with TRBJ2-5; the D gene is possibly TRBD2 (5 bases). CDR1 is KGHSH, CDR2 LQKENI, per germline. V was shortened by 3 bases and J by 5 bases, with 10 bases between the two germline ends. The CDR3 consists of 13 residues.